This record covers a single T cell receptor (beta chain). Ten or more counts support this clonotype. What antigen it recognizes has not been identified. No base qualities exist here, and no much larger clone lies one base off it. TCRdb lists the instrument as Illumina HiSeq 1500. The public reads were reprocessed in TCRdb via fastp at Q25 and MiXCR, keeping in-frame beta chains. Each entry merges the rows of one CDR3 protein and shows their most common DNA and genes. Counted in this sample were under 300,000 distinct CDR3 sequences; roughly an eighth of them appeared once. Roughly 1.7% of the sample is taken by the ten largest. This record comes from a study of T cell repertoires in cytomegalovirus infection (dated by TCRdb to the late 2010s). Broadly, across the study: Donor HLA type was relevant to the analysis, as public TCR beta signatures indicated carriage of CMV infection together with the matching HLA type.

Based on the germline V gene (reference sequence), the CDR1 and CDR2 sequences are MNHEY and SMNVEV. Trimming costs V 9 bases and J 0 bases, and their ends lie 15 bases apart. CDR3 length: 16 amino acids, cysteine to phenylalanine. Here the CDR3 DNA is all that survives: 48 bases in frame from base 1. Points the paper makes about the study in general: Carriers of CMV infection plus the relevant HLA type were discriminated by the cumulative frequency of public TCR beta family members in the study cohort and in an independent roughly 320-donor cohort. The ex vivo response was dominated by HLA-C-restricted CMV-specific TCR beta clonotypes, and the single most frequent clonotype in two of eight donors was supplied by these HLA-C-restricted clonotypes.

The sample comprised PBMCs. The sequence is built from TRBV27 and TRBJ2-6; the D segment may tentatively be TRBD1 or TRBD2, each giving 5 matched bases. This TCR derives from a human donor in good health (CMV status not recorded). Some clones in this sample may be carry-over from other donors' samples. CDR3 region: CARKGPEASGANVLTF. The DNA sequence is TGTGCCAGAAAGGGACCGGAGGCCTCTGGGGCCAACGTCCTGACTTTC.